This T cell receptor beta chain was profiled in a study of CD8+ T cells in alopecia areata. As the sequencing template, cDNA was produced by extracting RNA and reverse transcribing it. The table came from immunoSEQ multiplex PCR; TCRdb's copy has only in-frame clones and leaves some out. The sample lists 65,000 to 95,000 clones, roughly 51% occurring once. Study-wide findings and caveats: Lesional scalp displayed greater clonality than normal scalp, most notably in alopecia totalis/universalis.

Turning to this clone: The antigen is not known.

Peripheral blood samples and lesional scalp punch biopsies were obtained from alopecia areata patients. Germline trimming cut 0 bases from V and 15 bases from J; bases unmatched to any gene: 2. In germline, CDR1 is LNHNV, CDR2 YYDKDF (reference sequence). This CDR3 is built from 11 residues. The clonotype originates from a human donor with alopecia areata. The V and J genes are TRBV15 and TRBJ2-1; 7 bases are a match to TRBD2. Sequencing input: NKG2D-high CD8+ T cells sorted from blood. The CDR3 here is CATSRDGTTFF. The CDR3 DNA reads TGTGCCACCAGCAGAGACGGGACTACGTTCTTC.